This T cell receptor beta chain was recovered during a study of T-cell reconstitution after alpha-beta-depleted transplantation in children. The study's findings and limits: From newly produced T cells came most of the T-cell counts and diversity one year after transplant. After transplant, high TCRbeta diversity at day 60 in some patients arose from surviving recipient T cells and thymic progenitors. Expanded graft clones numbering several hundred reportedly gave rise to alpha-beta T cells about two months after transplant.

Germline loops: CDR1 DFQATT, CDR2 SNEGSKA (reference sequence). This CDR3 has 13 residues. In this sample, this clonotype turned up many times. Antigen specificity is unknown. Unique molecular identifiers were built into the TCRbeta library. From the PCR reads, TCRdb called clonotypes with MiXCR, one entry per CDR3 protein. The repertoire includes hundreds of thousands of distinct CDR3 sequences, roughly 14% of them detected once, and 0.79% sits in the top ten. The input for sequencing was PBMCs, taken before TCRalphabeta/CD19-depleted stem cell transplant. This TCR was sampled from a girl aged 2-10 years with congenital amegakaryocytic thrombocytopenia, due to receive a stem cell transplant. The chain has TRBV20-1 and TRBJ1-2; D is possibly TRBD1 (6 bases). The CDR3 spells CSAAKGDNYGYTF. The CDR3 DNA reads TGCAGCGCAGCCAAGGGGGACAACTATGGCTACACCTTC.